A single sample gave rise to the 19 T cell receptor beta chains below, sequenced in a study of T cells in localized non-small cell lung cancer. Sequencing used immunoSEQ multiplex PCR; TCRdb keeps in-frame clones, though not all of them. The data hold roughly 40,000 clones, with approximately 81% observed a single time. The material was peripheral blood mononuclear cells, obtained before any cancer treatment. The receptors were sampled from a male donor aged 60 or older with stage II lung adenocarcinoma.

This clone was observed a few times. The chain has TRBV27 and TRBJ1-1; D not certain. CDR1 and CDR2 (germline): MNHEY, SMNVEV (reference sequence). This CDR3 comprises 13 residues. Between the trimmed V and J ends, which lost 4 bases and 5 bases, there was a span of 11 bases. The CDR3 is CASSYKRQTEAFF. For the CDR3, the DNA is TGTGCCAGCAGTTATAAAAGGCAAACTGAAGCTTTCTTT.

This chain joins TRBV6-6 and TRBJ1-1; D is undetermined. The V gene's germline CDR1 is MNHNY and CDR2 SVGAGI (reference sequence). CDR3 length equals 13 residues. V was pared by 0 bases and J by 10 bases, with 12 bases between. CDR3 nucleotides: TGTGCCAGCAGTTACTCCGACTTCCAGGCAGCTTTCTTT. Its translation: CASSYSDFQAAFF.

The rearrangement joins TRBV18 to TRBJ2-7; possibly TRBD2 for D (5 bases). Germline lookup yields CDR1 KGHSH and CDR2 LQKENI. This CDR3 is 14 amino acids long. The V gene lost 2 bases and the J gene lost 4 bases, with 12 bases spanning the gap. CDR3 sequence: CASSPGSLRYEQYF. CDR3 DNA: TGTGCCAGCTCACCAGGGAGCCTCCGGTACGAGCAGTACTTC.

The chain combines TRBV11-1 with TRBJ1-1; no definite D call. CDR1 SGHAT and CDR2 FQDESV come from the germline V gene (reference sequence). The CDR3 totals 13 residues. V lost 8 bases and J 1 base, leaving 11 bases between the germline ends. This CDR3 is CASAIGENTEAFF. CDR3 DNA: TGTGCCAGCGCTATTGGGGAGAACACTGAAGCTTTCTTT.

The V and J genes are TRBV5-1 and TRBJ2-1; TRBD2 matches at 11 bases. The CDR3 spans 15 residues. Germline CDR1 SGHRS, CDR2 YFSETQ. J lost 6 bases, V lost 5 bases, and 7 bases had no gene match. CDR3 sequence: CASRLLAGEGNEQFF. CDR3 DNA: TGCGCCAGCAGATTACTAGCGGGAGAGGGCAATGAGCAGTTCTTC. Full variable domain (rest looked up from reference TRBV5-1 and TRBJ2-1): KAGVTQTPRYLIKTRGQQVTLSCSPISGHRSVSWYQQTPGQGLQFLFEYFSETQRNKGNFPGRFSGRQFSNSRSEMNVSTLELGDSALYLCASRLLAGEGNEQFFGPGTRLTVL.

The V gene is TRBV19, the J gene TRBJ1-1; D uncertain. The CDR3 length is 14 residues. V shed 2 bases and J shed 1 base, with 8 bases lying between them. Germline CDR1 reads LNHDA; CDR2 reads SQIVND (reference sequence). The CDR3: CASSISTSNTEAFF. In nucleotides, the CDR3 is TGTGCCAGTAGTATAAGTACGTCGAACACTGAAGCTTTCTTT.

This chain connects TRBV15 to TRBJ1-2, with D maybe TRBD1 (5 bases). CDR1 and CDR2 (germline): LNHNV, YYDKDF (reference sequence). This CDR3 spans 14 amino acids. Trimming shortened V by 7 bases and J by 8 bases, and 20 bases separated the two germline ends. DNA of the CDR3: TGTGCCACCAAACGCGACAGATTTTTACGGGGCTACACCTTC. Translating it yields CATKRDRFLRGYTF.

In this sample, this clone turned up a few times. The chain employs TRBV10-3 and TRBJ2-1; 8 nucleotides agree with TRBD2. The length of the CDR3 is 14 residues. V was clipped by 10 bases and J by 10 bases; unmatched bases: 15. Germline V gene lookup returns CDR1 ENHRY and CDR2 SYGVKD. Written as DNA, the CDR3 is TGTGCCACCACCCCTAGAGCGGGAGAGGGGGAGCAGTTCTTC. This translates into CATTPRAGEGEQFF.

V usage is TRBV5-4 and J usage is TRBJ2-2, with TRBD2 identical over 11 bases. Germline V gene sequence: CDR1 SGHNT, CDR2 YYREEE (reference sequence). The CDR3 covers 17 residues. V lost 4 bases, J lost 0 bases, and 5 bases stayed unmatched. The DNA for the CDR3 is TGTGCCAGCAGCCTTGGACTAGCGGGCTCGAACACCGGGGAGCTGTTTTTT. It specifies CASSLGLAGSNTGELFF.

A few counts support this clone. The V and J genes are TRBV5-1 and TRBJ1-4; the D gene is possibly TRBD1 (6 bases). This CDR3 comprises 16 residues. The V end lost 4 bases, the J end lost 8 bases, and 21 bases lay between the germline ends. CDR1 and CDR2 from the germline V gene are SGHRS and YFSETQ. CDR3 protein: CASSTGGALDFEKLFF. In DNA form, the CDR3 reads TGCGCCAGCAGCACGGGGGGCGCACTGGACTTCGAAAAACTGTTTTTT. The full variable domain, rest sourced from reference TRBV5-1 and TRBJ1-4, is KAGVTQTPRYLIKTRGQQVTLSCSPISGHRSVSWYQQTPGQGLQFLFEYFSETQRNKGNFPGRFSGRQFSNSRSEMNVSTLELGDSALYLCASSTGGALDFEKLFFGSGTQLSVL.

The table lists this clone with a count of one. The chain joins TRBV7-9 to TRBJ1-6; D unresolved. V lost 4 bases to trimming and J lost 14 bases, with 9 bases between them. Germline lookup yields CDR1 SEHNR and CDR2 FQNEAQ (reference sequence). This CDR3 has 11 amino acids. In nucleotides, the CDR3 is TGTGCCAGCAGCTCGTCCGAAACCCTCCACTTT. It yields the protein CASSSSETLHF.

This clone was counted a single time. The chain joins TRBV12-5 to TRBJ1-1; maybe TRBD1 (5 bases). CDR3 length: 19 residues. With 2 bases removed from V and 7 bases from J, the gap between germline ends came to 29 bases. Per the germline V gene, CDR1 is LGHNT and CDR2 is FRNRAP. CDR3 sequence: CASGLPWFGTRGEGYEAFF. The CDR3 region has the DNA TGTGCTAGTGGTTTGCCCTGGTTTGGTACTCGAGGGGAGGGCTATGAAGCTTTCTTT.

V and J are TRBV7-9 and TRBJ2-7; 7 nucleotides line up with TRBD2. The CDR3 sequence is 13 residues long. V was clipped by 7 bases and J by 2 bases; unmatched bases: 5. The germline CDR1 and CDR2 sequences are SEHNR and FQNEAQ (reference sequence). The CDR3 DNA is TGTGCCAGCAAGGCAGGGACTACCTACGAGCAGTACTTC. It is translated as CASKAGTTYEQYF.

This clone was seen more than once but under ten times. The chain is built from TRBV6-5 and TRBJ1-5; no firm D call. V lost 8 bases and J 4 bases, leaving 12 bases between the germline ends. Germline-derived CDR1 and CDR2 are MNHEY and SVGAGI. CDR3 length: 13 residues. As DNA, the CDR3 is TGTGCCAGCGCCCGCTCACGTAATCAGCCCCAGCATTTT. It translates to CASARSRNQPQHF.

The chain joins TRBV30 to TRBJ1-1; a possible D gene is TRBD1 (5 bases). Germline V gene lookup returns CDR1 GTSNPN and CDR2 SVGIG (reference sequence). The V and J ends lost 4 bases and 8 bases respectively, with 14 bases between them. The CDR3 is 12 amino acids. CDR3 in amino acids: CAWNRGGSEAFF. CDR3 nucleotides: TGTGCCTGGAACCGGGGGGGGTCAGAAGCTTTCTTT. Variable domain in full (rest from reference TRBV30 and TRBJ1-1): SQTIHQWPATLVQPVGSPLSLECTVEGTSNPNLYWYRQAAGRGLQLLFYSVGIGQISSEVPQNLSASRPQDRQFILSSKKLLLSDSGFYLCAWNRGGSEAFFGQGTRLTVV.

The V and J genes are TRBV19 and TRBJ1-1; D is ambiguous. Germline lookup yields CDR1 LNHDA and CDR2 SQIVND (reference sequence). CDR3 length: 14 amino acids. V was pared by 2 bases and J by 2 bases, with 9 bases between. CDR3 loop: CASSIRAVNTEAFF. CDR3 coding DNA: TGTGCCAGTAGTATAAGGGCGGTCAACACTGAAGCTTTCTTT.

The chain uses TRBV30 and TRBJ1-5; D unresolved. The CDR3 runs 15 residues. From germline, CDR1 is GTSNPN and CDR2 SVGIG (reference sequence). The V end was cut by 0 bases, the J end by 4 bases, with 13 bases between. CDR3 nucleotides: TGTGCCTGGAGTGTAAACAGCGATTTGAATCAGCCCCAGCATTTT. Translating it yields CAWSVNSDLNQPQHF.

The gene calls are TRBV7-8 and TRBJ1-4; no firm D call. Germline CDR1 SGHVS, CDR2 FQNEAQ. V was trimmed by 1 base and J by 0 bases, leaving 9 bases between them. This CDR3 is built from 16 residues. The CDR3: CASSLEVGATNEKLFF. CDR3 nucleotide sequence: TGTGCCAGCAGCTTAGAAGTAGGCGCAACTAATGAAAAACTGTTTTTT.

This chain uses TRBV6-5 with TRBJ2-7; 7 bases are shared with TRBD1. There are 14 residues in the CDR3. CDR1 is MNHEY and CDR2 is SVGAGI in the germline V gene. V lost 4 bases and J lost 2; bases outside the gene matches: 5. This CDR3 is CASSSEDRPYEQYF. The CDR3 DNA sequence: TGTGCCAGCAGTTCAGAGGACAGGCCCTACGAGCAGTACTTC.